One and the same sample provided the 5 T cell receptor beta chains below, sequenced in a study of blood T cell repertoires in COVID-19. Produced via immunoSEQ multiplex PCR; TCRdb's table is partial and in-frame only. The table shows around 95,000 clones, with roughly 84% occurring only once. The material sequenced was peripheral blood. These receptors were collected from a human donor in a cohort sampled during active COVID-19.

V gene TRBV4-3 combines with J gene TRBJ2-5, with TRBD2 identical over 12 bases. V lost 0 bases, J lost 2 bases, and 7 bases stayed unmatched. This CDR3 is 18 amino acids long. In germline, CDR1 is LGHNA, CDR2 YSLEER. The DNA of the CDR3 is TGCGCCAGCAGCCAAGATCTTAGTCTAGCGGGGGGGCAAGAGACCCAGTACTTC. Amino acids: CASSQDLSLAGGQETQYF.

The CDR3 DNA is TGTGCCATCAGTGACCAACTGTCCCCACAGTTCTTC. This codes for CAISDQLSPQFF. The chain links TRBV10-3 to TRBJ2-1; D is unresolved. Per the germline V gene, CDR1 is ENHRY and CDR2 is SYGVKD. The CDR3 extends over 12 amino acids. Trimming took 3 bases from V and 13 from J, leaving 13 bases between them.

This chain links TRBV29-1 with TRBJ2-2; weak D call: TRBD1 (6 bases). The CDR3 has 14 amino acids. The V end was cut by 7 bases, the J end by 0 bases, with 12 bases between. Germline values: CDR1 SQVTM, CDR2 ANQGSEA. In nucleotides, the CDR3 is TGCAGCGGACAGGCCCCTACGAACACCGGGGAGCTGTTTTTT. It encodes CSGQAPTNTGELFF.

This clone was recorded only once. The chain has TRBV5-1 and TRBJ2-5; possible D gene TRBD2, 6 bases. The CDR3 has 14 amino acids. Trimming took 0 bases from V and 5 from J, leaving 11 bases between them. CDR1 is SGHRS, CDR2 YFSETQ, per germline. The CDR3 loop reads CASSLDLARETQYF. CDR3 sequence (DNA): TGCGCCAGCAGCTTGGATCTAGCGCGGGAGACCCAGTACTTC.

V is TRBV29-1 and J is TRBJ1-3; D is perhaps TRBD1 (5 bases). Trimming cost V 2 bases and J 6 bases, with 14 bases left between them. The CDR3 has 14 residues. CDR1 SQVTM and CDR2 ANQGSEA come from the germline V gene. CDR3 loop: CSVEMAGIENTIYF. The CDR3 region has the DNA TGCAGCGTTGAAATGGCAGGGATTGAAAACACCATATATTTT.